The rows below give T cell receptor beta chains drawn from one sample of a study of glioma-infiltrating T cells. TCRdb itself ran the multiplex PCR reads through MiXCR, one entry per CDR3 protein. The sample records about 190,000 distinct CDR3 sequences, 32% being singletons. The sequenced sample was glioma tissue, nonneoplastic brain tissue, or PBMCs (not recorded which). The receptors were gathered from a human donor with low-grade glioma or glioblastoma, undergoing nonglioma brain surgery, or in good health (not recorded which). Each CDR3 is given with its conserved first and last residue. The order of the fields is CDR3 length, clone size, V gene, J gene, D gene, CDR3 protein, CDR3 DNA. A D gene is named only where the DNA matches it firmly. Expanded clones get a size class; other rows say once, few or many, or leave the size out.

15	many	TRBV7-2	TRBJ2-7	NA	CASSRDGGQGYEQYF	TGTGCCAGCAGCCGAGACGGGGGGCAAGGCTACGAGCAGTACTTC
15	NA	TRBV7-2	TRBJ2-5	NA	CASSLGARLQETQHF	TGTGCCAGCAGCTTAGGGGCGAGGCTCCAAGAGACCCAGCACTTC
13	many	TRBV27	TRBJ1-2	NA	CASSEQVNYGYTF	TGTGCCAGCAGCGAACAAGTTAACTATGGCTACACCTTC
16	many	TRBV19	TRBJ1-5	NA	CASSIDLIGGGQPQHF	TGTGCCAGTAGTATAGATCTGATCGGGGGCGGTCAGCCCCAGCATTTT
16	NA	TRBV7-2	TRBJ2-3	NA	CASISLSGVNTDTQYF	TGTGCCAGCATCTCCCTTTCGGGAGTAAACACAGATACGCAGTATTTT
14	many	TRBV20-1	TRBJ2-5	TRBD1	CSATGTGYAETQYF	TGCAGTGCAACCGGGACAGGGTATGCGGAGACCCAGTACTTC
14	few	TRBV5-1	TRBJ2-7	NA	CASSLFGGTYEQYF	TGCGCCAGCAGCTTGTTCGGGGGAACCTACGAGCAGTACTTC
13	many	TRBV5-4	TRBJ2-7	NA	CASSFGFSYEQYF	TGTGCCAGCAGCTTTGGGTTCTCCTACGAGCAGTACTTC
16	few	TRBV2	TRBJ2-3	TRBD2	CASRFLAGASTDTQYF	TGTGCCAGCAGATTTCTAGCGGGCGCTAGCACAGATACGCAGTATTTT
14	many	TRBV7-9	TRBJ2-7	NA	CASSQGQGYYEQYF	TGTGCCAGCAGCCAAGGGCAGGGTTACTACGAGCAGTACTTC
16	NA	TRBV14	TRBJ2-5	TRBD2	CASSPTSGRSLETQYF	TGTGCCAGCAGCCCGACTAGCGGGAGGTCCTTGGAGACCCAGTACTTC
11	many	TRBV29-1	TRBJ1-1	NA	CSIRTNTEAFF	TGCAGCATACGGACCAACACTGAAGCTTTCTTT
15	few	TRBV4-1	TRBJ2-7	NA	CASSQDRSGTYEQYF	TGCGCCAGCAGCCAAGATAGGAGCGGAACCTACGAGCAGTACTTC
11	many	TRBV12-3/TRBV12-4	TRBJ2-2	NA	CASSWGRELFF	TGTGCCAGCAGCTGGGGCCGGGAGCTGTTTTTT
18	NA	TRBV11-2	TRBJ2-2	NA	CASSLVPGPSSRTGELFF	TGTGCCAGCAGCTTAGTTCCAGGACCCAGCTCGAGGACCGGGGAGCTGTTTTTT
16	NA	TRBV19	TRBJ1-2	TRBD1	CASRRDRVEDDYGYTF	TGTGCCAGTCGACGGGACAGGGTGGAAGACGACTATGGCTACACCTTC
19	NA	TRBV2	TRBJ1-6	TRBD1	CASSEPDRVKSSYNSSLHF	TGTGCCAGCAGCGAACCGGACAGGGTGAAAAGCTCCTATAATTCATCCCTCCACTTT
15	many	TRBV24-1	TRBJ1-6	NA	CATSDLWDGHAPLHF	TGTGCCACCAGTGATTTGTGGGACGGGCACGCACCCCTCCACTTT
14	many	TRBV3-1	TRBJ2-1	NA	CASSREGVPREQFF	TGTGCCAGCAGCAGGGAAGGGGTCCCGCGGGAGCAGTTCTTC
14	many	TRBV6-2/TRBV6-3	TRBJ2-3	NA	CASSGIQGTDTQYF	TGTGCCAGCAGTGGAATCCAGGGCACAGATACGCAGTATTTT
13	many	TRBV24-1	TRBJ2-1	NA	CATSDFLANEQFF	TGTGCCACCAGTGATTTCTTGGCAAATGAGCAGTTCTTC
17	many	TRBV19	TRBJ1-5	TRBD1	CASSMGTGAIGNQPQHF	TGTGCCAGTAGTATGGGAACAGGGGCGATTGGCAATCAGCCCCAGCATTTT
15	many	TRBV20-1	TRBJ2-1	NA	CSAQDEKMDVNEQFF	TGCAGTGCTCAGGACGAAAAGATGGACGTCAATGAGCAGTTCTTC
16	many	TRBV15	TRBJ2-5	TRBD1	CATSRDLGTEKETQYF	TGTGCCACCAGCAGAGACCTTGGGACAGAAAAAGAGACCCAGTACTTC
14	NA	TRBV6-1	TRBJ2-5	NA	CASRPAGLQEAQYF	TGTGCAAGCAGACCCGCGGGACTCCAGGAGGCCCAGTACTTC
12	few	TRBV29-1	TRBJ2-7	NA	CSVPRGQGEQYF	TGCAGTGTCCCGCGGGGCCAAGGCGAGCAGTACTTC
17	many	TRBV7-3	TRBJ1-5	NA	CASSLISAGNSNQPQHF	TGTGCCAGCAGCTTAATATCGGCGGGAAATAGCAATCAGCCCCAGCATTTT
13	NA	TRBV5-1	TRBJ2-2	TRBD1	CASSSGQPGELFF	TGCGCCAGCAGCTCGGGACAGCCCGGGGAGCTGTTTTTT
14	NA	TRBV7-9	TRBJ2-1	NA	CASSSFDTYNEQFF	TGTGCCAGCAGCTCGTTCGATACCTACAATGAGCAGTTCTTC
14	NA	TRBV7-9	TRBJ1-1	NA	CASRSSLGASEAFF	TGTGCCAGCAGATCGTCCCTGGGGGCTTCTGAAGCTTTCTTT
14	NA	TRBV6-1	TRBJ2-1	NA	CASSEAESAGEQFF	TGTGCCAGCAGTGAAGCGGAGTCGGCGGGAGAGCAGTTCTTC
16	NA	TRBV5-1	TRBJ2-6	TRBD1	CASRPQGARGANVLTF	TGCGCCAGCAGGCCCCAGGGGGCGAGAGGGGCCAACGTCCTGACTTTC
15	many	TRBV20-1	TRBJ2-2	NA	CSARVQSANTGELFF	TGCAGTGCTAGAGTACAGTCCGCGAACACCGGGGAGCTGTTTTTT
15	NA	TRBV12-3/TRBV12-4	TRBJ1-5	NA	CASGWGRGFDQPQHF	TGTGCCAGCGGTTGGGGACGGGGTTTCGATCAGCCCCAGCATTTT
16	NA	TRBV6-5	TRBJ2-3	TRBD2	CSSYGSSGRSTDTQYF	TGTTCCAGCTATGGTAGTAGCGGGAGGAGCACAGATACGCAGTATTTT
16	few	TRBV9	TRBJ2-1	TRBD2	CASSVASGRGYNEQFF	TGTGCCAGCAGCGTCGCTAGCGGGAGGGGGTACAATGAGCAGTTCTTC
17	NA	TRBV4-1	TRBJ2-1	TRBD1	CASIPNRAGGGYNEQFF	TGCGCCAGCATTCCGAATAGGGCAGGGGGCGGCTACAATGAGCAGTTCTTC
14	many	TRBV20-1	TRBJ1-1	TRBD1	CSAVTGAVNTEAFF	TGCAGTGCTGTAACAGGGGCCGTGAACACTGAAGCTTTCTTT
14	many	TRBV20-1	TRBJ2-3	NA	CSAPSRGNTDTQYF	TGCAGTGCTCCTTCGAGGGGGAACACAGATACGCAGTATTTT
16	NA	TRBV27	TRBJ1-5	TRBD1	CASSLDRGRSNQHQNF	TGTGCCAGCAGTTTGGACAGGGGCAGAAGCAATCAGCACCAGAATTTT
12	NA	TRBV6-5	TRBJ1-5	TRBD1	CASPDRAQPQHF	TGTGCCAGCCCCGACAGGGCTCAGCCCCAGCATTTT
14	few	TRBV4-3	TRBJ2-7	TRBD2	CASSSSGRSYEQYF	TGCGCCAGCAGCTCTAGCGGGAGGTCGTACGAGCAGTACTTC
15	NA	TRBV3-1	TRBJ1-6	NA	CASSQRRENGSPLHF	TGTGCCAGCAGCCAACGGCGGGAAAACGGTTCACCCCTCCACTTT
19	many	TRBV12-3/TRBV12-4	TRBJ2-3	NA	CASSLDCGRLVGCTDTQYF	TGTGCCAGCAGTTTAGACTGTGGAAGGTTGGTGGGCTGCACAGATACGCAGTATTTT
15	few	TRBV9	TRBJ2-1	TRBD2	CASSGRGGSYNEQFF	TGTGCCAGCAGCGGGCGGGGGGGGTCCTACAATGAGCAGTTCTTC
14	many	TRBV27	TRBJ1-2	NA	CASSRTASNYGYTF	TGTGCCAGCAGTAGGACAGCCTCTAACTATGGCTACACCTTC
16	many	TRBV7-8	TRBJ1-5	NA	CASSITSGPINQPQHF	TGTGCCAGCAGCATAACCTCGGGACCGATCAATCAGCCCCAGCATTTT
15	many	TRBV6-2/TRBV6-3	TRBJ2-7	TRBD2	CASSPLAGEIYEQYF	TGTGCCAGCAGCCCACTAGCGGGAGAGATCTACGAGCAGTACTTC